This section outlines one T cell receptor beta chain sequence together with its context. The data were taken from a study of blood T cell repertoires in COVID-19. Study-wide context: The study drew acute and convalescent COVID-19 samples from the United States, Italy and Spain. In each case, the material was cDNA or gDNA derived from T cells, B-cell-depleted T cells, or PBMCs.

Original processing methods: For nucleated cells, counts were estimated from reference gene primer amplification. Using immunoSEQ multiplex PCR, the repertoire was profiled, and TCRdb retains in-frame clones only, with some absent. From that table come the V and J calls and clone size; the DNA was used to work out D and trimming. The sample includes around 300,000 clones, 75% to 90% of them seen just once. Between the trimmed V and J ends, which lost 10 bases and 9 bases, there was a span of 13 bases. This CDR3 has 12 amino acids. Germline V gene lookup returns CDR1 MNHEY and CDR2 SVGAGI. The receptor was isolated from a man aged 18 to 35 with active or convalescent COVID-19. What was sequenced was peripheral blood. This chain links TRBV6-5 with TRBJ1-6; D may be TRBD1 (5 bases). CDR3 amino acids: CATQGLSSPLHF. Here the CDR3 DNA reads TGTGCCACCCAGGGTTTATCTTCACCCCTCCACTTT.